These 21 T cell receptor beta chains were all obtained from the same sample, sequenced in a study of cytomegalovirus exposure and HLA in healthy donors (dated by TCRdb to the late 2010s). Receptors were amplified or captured by the immunoSEQ multiplex PCR assay. A mixture of 60 forward primers for TCR Vbeta segments and 13 reverse primers for TCR Jbeta segments was used in the multiplex PCR. The immuneACCESS repertoire file appears here via TCRdb, limited to in-frame rearrangements. These files lack a portion of the clones; in checked studies, under half of the deficit traces to unresolved V genes, and the cause of the others is not known. In all, the sample holds 75,000 to 95,000 clones, and 80% to 90% of those were seen once. The leading ten clones occupy over 5% of the sample. What was sequenced was PBMCs. These receptors came from a woman between 18 and 30 years old in good health and CMV-seropositive.

The CDR3 coding sequence is TGTGCCAGCAGTGCCGGGACTAGCGGATACGAGCAGTACTTC. Translated: CASSAGTSGYEQYF. The V call is TRBV25-1, the J call TRBJ2-7; TRBD2 aligns across 11 bases. Germline CDR1 and CDR2: MGHDK and SYGVNS. V lost 4 bases to trimming and J lost 4 bases; unmatched junction nucleotides: 3. This CDR3 is built from 14 residues.

The CDR3 region has the DNA TGTGCCAGCAGTGTACGGGGAACGGGCACTGAAGCTTTCTTT. As protein: CASSVRGTGTEAFF. This chain connects TRBV6-1 to TRBJ1-1; D unresolved. Germline V gene data show CDR1 as MNHNS and CDR2 as SASEGT. Trimming took off 4 bases at V and 4 bases at J, with 13 bases between the two ends. CDR3 length: 14 amino acids.

V is TRBV4-1 and J is TRBJ2-2; 9 positions match TRBD1. The CDR3 consists of 15 residues. The trim removed 4 bases at V and 6 bases at J, leaving 6 bases unmatched. Germline CDR1 reads MGHRA; CDR2 reads YSYEKL. The CDR3 DNA is TGCGCCAGCAGCCGAGCGGGACAGGGAGCCGGGGAGCTGTTTTTT. Protein sequence: CASSRAGQGAGELFF.

The chain employs TRBV6-6 and TRBJ1-4; D might be TRBD1 (6 bases). With 7 bases removed from V and 4 bases from J, the gap between germline ends came to 16 bases. In germline, CDR1 is MNHNY, CDR2 SVGAGI (reference sequence). The length of the CDR3 is 15 residues. The DNA of the CDR3 is TGTGCCAGCATTAGTTCAGGGGCCGGTAATGAAAAACTGTTTTTT. As protein: CASISSGAGNEKLFF.

The chain links TRBV7-6 to TRBJ2-3, with D uncertain. Trimming cost V 0 bases and J 0 bases, with 7 bases left between them. The CDR3 length is 15 residues. In germline, CDR1 is SGHVS, CDR2 FNYEAQ. Here the CDR3 reads CASSLAVQSTDTQYF. The CDR3 DNA sequence: TGTGCCAGCAGCTTAGCCGTACAGAGCACAGATACGCAGTATTTT.

CDR3 region: CAGSGTGGESPLHF. CDR3 DNA: TGTGCCGGCTCCGGGACAGGGGGCGAGTCACCCCTCCACTTT. The rearrangement uses TRBV6-1 and TRBJ1-6, with 12 bases matching TRBD1. Looked up from germline, CDR1 is MNHNS and CDR2 is SASEGT. The CDR3 extends over 14 amino acids. J gave up 10 bases and V 11 bases, and 9 bases lay outside the gene matches.

This clone was seen more than once but under ten times. The genes are TRBV5-8 and TRBJ2-7; D may be TRBD1 (7 bases). Germline V lookup: CDR1 SGHTS, CDR2 YDEGEE. V gave up 2 bases and J gave up 3 bases, with 15 bases separating them. This CDR3 spans 15 amino acids. The CDR3: CASSFRQGGGYEQYF. The CDR3 nucleotides read TGTGCCAGCAGCTTCAGACAGGGAGGCGGCTACGAGCAGTACTTC.

This chain joins TRBV9 and TRBJ1-1; 8 nucleotides line up with TRBD1. With 4 bases clipped from V and 7 bases from J, the junction kept 9 bases outside the gene matches. Per germline, CDR1 SGDLS and CDR2 YYNGEE. CDR3 length: 14 amino acids. The CDR3 DNA is TGTGCCAGCAGCCCGAGGGCACAGGGGGTTGAAGCTTTCTTT. Translated, it gives CASSPRAQGVEAFF.

This clone was recorded once. The J gene is TRBJ2-5, the V gene TRBV6-6, with TRBD2 matching over 9 bases. The CDR3 consists of 12 residues. Trimming cost V 9 bases and J 4 bases; bases outside gene matches: 3. Germline assignment: CDR1 MNHNY and CDR2 SVGAGI (reference sequence). The CDR3 reads CASSGSGETQYF. CDR3 nucleotides: TGTGCCAGTAGCGGGAGCGGAGAGACCCAGTACTTC.

The chain joins TRBV29-1 to TRBJ2-5, with 7 bases matching TRBD1. Trimming took 6 bases from V and 11 from J; bases not matched to a gene: 9. The CDR3 has 11 amino acids. CDR1 and CDR2 (germline): SQVTM, ANQGSEA. CDR3 nucleotide sequence: TGCAGCGTCCGGGACAGCCTACGGCAGTACTTC. Encoded protein: CSVRDSLRQYF.

The chain joins TRBV25-1 to TRBJ1-2; unclear D gene. This CDR3 has 14 amino acids. Germline V CDR1 and CDR2: MGHDK, SYGVNS. Trimming took 5 bases from V and 8 from J, leaving 18 bases between them. This CDR3 is CASSSREFFSGYTF. The CDR3 nucleotides read TGTGCCAGCAGTTCGCGAGAGTTTTTTTCAGGCTACACCTTC.

This clone was seen more than once but under ten times. The gene calls are TRBV7-8 and TRBJ2-7; 9 nucleotides match TRBD2. The germline V gene encodes CDR1 SGHVS and CDR2 FQNEAQ. Germline trimming cut 4 bases from V and 2 bases from J; bases unmatched to any gene: 3. This CDR3 comprises 14 residues. The CDR3 spells CASSSIAGAYEQYF. CDR3 nucleotide sequence: TGTGCCAGCAGCTCCATAGCGGGAGCCTACGAGCAGTACTTC.

The chain has TRBV6-5 and TRBJ1-1; 8 bases agree with TRBD1. CDR3 length: 14 amino acids. From germline, CDR1 is MNHEY and CDR2 SVGAGI. The ends lost 6 bases at V and 4 bases at J; junction bases unmatched: 7. CDR3 protein: CASRLGQGATEAFF. The DNA of the CDR3 is TGTGCCAGCAGACTCGGACAGGGCGCCACTGAAGCTTTCTTT.

The chain recombines TRBV27 with TRBJ2-1; TRBD2 agrees at 8 bases. With V trimmed by 0 bases and J by 3 bases, 1 base remained unmatched. Germline V gene data show CDR1 as MNHEY and CDR2 as SMNVEV (reference sequence). There are 15 residues in the CDR3. The CDR3 protein is CASSLSSGSYNEQFF. As DNA, the CDR3 is TGTGCCAGCAGTTTATCCAGCGGGAGCTACAATGAGCAGTTCTTC.

The rearrangement uses TRBV18 and TRBJ1-2, with 10 bases that match TRBD1. The CDR3 runs to 14 residues. V was clipped by 3 bases and J by 7 bases; unmatched bases: 5. Germline V gives CDR1 KGHSH, CDR2 LQKENI. In DNA form, the CDR3 reads TGTGCCAGCTCACCCGGACAGGGGGTTGGTGGCTACACCTTC. This codes for CASSPGQGVGGYTF.

The chain employs TRBV30 and TRBJ1-1; D gene uncertain. Between the trimmed V and J ends, which lost 3 bases and 6 bases, there was a span of 8 bases. CDR3 length: 11 amino acids. Germline V gives CDR1 GTSNPN, CDR2 SVGIG (reference sequence). CDR3 sequence (DNA): TGTGCCTGGAGCTTTAACTCTGAAGCTTTCTTT. Translating gives CAWSFNSEAFF.

The chain employs TRBV30 and TRBJ2-1; 7 positions match TRBD2. CDR3 size: 16 residues. CDR1 and CDR2 (germline): GTSNPN, SVGIG (reference sequence). V dropped 3 bases and J dropped 6; count of bases not matched to a gene: 14. The CDR3 DNA follows: TGTGCCTGGAGCACCGGTTTAAGCGGGACCGGCAATGAGCAGTTCTTC. Translation: CAWSTGLSGTGNEQFF.

The rearrangement joins TRBV9 to TRBJ2-5; D is perhaps TRBD1 (7 bases). The CDR3 loop spans 16 amino acids. Germline assignment: CDR1 SGDLS and CDR2 YYNGEE. V lost 3 bases, J lost 0 bases, and 15 bases lay in between. The CDR3 protein is CASSARGRGNQETQYF. DNA of the CDR3: TGTGCCAGCAGCGCGAGGGGGCGGGGCAACCAAGAGACCCAGTACTTC.

This clone was counted once. The chain has TRBV13 and TRBJ2-3, with 7 bases identical to TRBD2. V lost 5 bases and J lost 3; bases outside the gene matches: 14. Per the germline V gene, CDR1 is PRHDT and CDR2 is FYEKMQ (reference sequence). This CDR3 has 17 residues. CDR3 nucleotides: TGTGCCAGCAGCCAAACGTCCGGCGGGAGATATACAGATACGCAGTATTTT. Amino acids: CASSQTSGGRYTDTQYF.

The chain links TRBV5-1 to TRBJ2-1, with D hard to call. This CDR3 comprises 16 residues. CDR1 is SGHRS, CDR2 YFSETQ, per germline. V was shortened by 1 base and J by 8 bases, with 19 bases between the two germline ends. In nucleotides, the CDR3 is TGCGCCAGCAGCTTGCCCTACTACTTGAGTCCCTATGAGCAGTTCTTC. Its translation is CASSLPYYLSPYEQFF.

The chain links TRBV5-4 to TRBJ2-5, with D uncertain. The V and J ends lost 0 bases and 2 bases respectively, with 5 bases between them. The CDR3 runs to 13 residues. Germline CDR1 reads SGHNT; CDR2 reads YYREEE (reference sequence). The CDR3 sequence is CASSLAMQETQYF. CDR3 DNA sequence: TGTGCCAGCAGCTTGGCCATGCAAGAGACCCAGTACTTC.